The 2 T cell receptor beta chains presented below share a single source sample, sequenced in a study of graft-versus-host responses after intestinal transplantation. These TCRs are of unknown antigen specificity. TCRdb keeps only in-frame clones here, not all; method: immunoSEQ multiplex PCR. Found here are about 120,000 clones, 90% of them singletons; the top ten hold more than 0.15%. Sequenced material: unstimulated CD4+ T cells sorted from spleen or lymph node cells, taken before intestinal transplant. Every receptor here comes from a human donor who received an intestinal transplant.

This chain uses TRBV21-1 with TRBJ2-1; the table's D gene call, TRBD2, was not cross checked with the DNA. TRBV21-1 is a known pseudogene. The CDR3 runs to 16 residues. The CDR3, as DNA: TGTGCCAGCAGCAATTGGACTAGCGGGAGCAACAATGAGCAGTTCTTC. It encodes CASSNWTSGSNNEQFF.

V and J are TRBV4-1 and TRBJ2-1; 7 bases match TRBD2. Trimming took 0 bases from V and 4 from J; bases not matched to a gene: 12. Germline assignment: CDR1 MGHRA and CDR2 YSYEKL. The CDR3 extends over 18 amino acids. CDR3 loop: CASSQDGEGVGSYNEQFF. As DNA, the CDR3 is TGCGCCAGCAGCCAAGATGGGGAGGGAGTAGGATCGTACAATGAGCAGTTCTTC.